The clone carrying this T cell receptor (beta chain) was counted between two and nine times. The germline V and J ends were trimmed by 0 bases and 2 bases, with 11 bases remaining between them. The length of the CDR3 is 15 residues. Per germline, CDR1 SGHRS and CDR2 YFSETQ. Each CDR3 protein is one row after TCRdb ran MiXCR on the RT-PCR reads. This sample has more than 450,000 distinct CDR3 sequences, with 10% to 15% found just once. The data were taken from a study of response to subunit inactivated influenza vaccine. J is TRBJ1-1 and V is TRBV5-1; D not certain. The sample here was PBMCs from blood, taken on the day of vaccination. The clonotype originates from a man aged 50 to 59 who received an inactivated influenza vaccine. For the CDR3, the DNA is TGCGCCAGCAGCTTGGCCTCGGGCTTCAACACTGAAGCTTTCTTT. This encodes CASSLASGFNTEAFF.